The clone carrying this TCR beta chain has just a few counts. Its antigen remains unknown. The entry originates in a study of T cells after posttransplantation cyclophosphamide. The related graft donor's blood sample was taken on the day of bone marrow donation. Only in-frame clones appear in the TCRdb table, and some are missing; sequencing was by immunoSEQ multiplex PCR. The sample presents roughly 49,000 clones, none singletons. Overall study results and limits: TRB clonality was highly associated with recipient CMV seropositivity and reactivation. Tissue-infiltrating T cells from skin or gut overlapped little with blood T cells. Donor CD8+ memory clones often dominated recipient blood repertoires at later times.

Germline trimming cut 5 bases from V and 2 bases from J; bases unmatched to any gene: 5. The CDR3 consists of 14 residues. The germline V gene has CDR1 MNHEY and CDR2 SVGAGI. Sample: PBMCs. The receptor's source is a man between 35 and 55 years old in good health, CMV-negative, and a related stem cell transplant donor. The chain couples TRBV6-5 to TRBJ2-7, with 8 bases that match TRBD1. CDR3 sequence (DNA): TGTGCCAGCAGTCCACCGGGACAGGCCTACGAGCAGTACTTC. This encodes CASSPPGQAYEQYF.